This T cell receptor beta chain was recovered during a study of vaccination effects on CD4 cells after COVID-19. With respect to this clone: No antigen is known for it.

Within the ViraFEST assay, antigen-specific CD4+ T cells underwent expansion with viral peptide pools prior to sequencing. With more than 9 days of culture completed, CD4+ T cells were isolated. All participants had two doses of either the BNT162b2 or mRNA-1273 vaccine. No vaccinee had earlier SARS-CoV-2 infection, and nucleocapsid antibodies were negative. Every well got a few million PBMC, which were grown with about 10 IU/ml IL-2 and about 10 ug/ml peptides. Cultures got half-medium changes with IL-2 on days 3 and 7. Clones were read by immunoSEQ multiplex PCR, and TCRdb kept only the in-frame ones, dropping some. The repertoire has almost 15,000 clones, 70% to 80% of them found once; the top ten carry 20% to 25%. Germline V CDR1 and CDR2: SGHTA, FQGTGA. V was trimmed by 5 bases and J by 0 bases, leaving 20 bases between them. The CDR3 runs 19 residues. Points from the study as a whole: Convalescent patients were few in the study, and early post-infection timepoints were absent.

The source of this sequence is a human donor who received a COVID-19 vaccine. V is TRBV7-3 and J is TRBJ2-6; D gene unclear. This specimen consisted of CD4+ T cells from PBMCs cultured with HCoV-NL63 spike peptides, obtained after COVID-19 vaccination. In DNA, the CDR3 is TGTGCCAGCAGCCCCCTTTGGGCCAGCCGCGGCTCTGGGGCCAACGTCCTGACTTTC. This codes for CASSPLWASRGSGANVLTF.